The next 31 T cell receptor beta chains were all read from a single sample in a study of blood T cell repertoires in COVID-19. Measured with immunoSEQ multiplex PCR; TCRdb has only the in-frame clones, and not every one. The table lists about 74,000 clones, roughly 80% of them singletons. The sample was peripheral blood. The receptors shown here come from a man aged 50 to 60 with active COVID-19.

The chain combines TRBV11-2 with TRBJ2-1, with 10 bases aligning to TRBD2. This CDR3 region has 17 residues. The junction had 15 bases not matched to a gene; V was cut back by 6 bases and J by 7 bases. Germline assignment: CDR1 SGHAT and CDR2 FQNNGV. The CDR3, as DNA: TGTGCCAGCAGTCCTGGGGCTAGCGGGGGTAGTGAGAATGAGCAGTTCTTC. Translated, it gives CASSPGASGGSENEQFF. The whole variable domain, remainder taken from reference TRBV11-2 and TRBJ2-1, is EAGVAQSPRYKIIEKRQSVAFWCNPISGHATLYWYQQILGQGPKLLIQFQNNGVVDDSQLPKDRFSAERLKGVDSTLKIQPAKLEDSAVYLCASSPGASGGSENEQFFGPGTRLTVL.

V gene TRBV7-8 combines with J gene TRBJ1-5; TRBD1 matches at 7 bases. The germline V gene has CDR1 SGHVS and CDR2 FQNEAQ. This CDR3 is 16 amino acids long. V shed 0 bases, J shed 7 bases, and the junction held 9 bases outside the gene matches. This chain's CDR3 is CASSLASTGSGQPQHF. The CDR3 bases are TGTGCCAGCAGCTTAGCGTCGACAGGGTCGGGACAGCCCCAGCATTTT.

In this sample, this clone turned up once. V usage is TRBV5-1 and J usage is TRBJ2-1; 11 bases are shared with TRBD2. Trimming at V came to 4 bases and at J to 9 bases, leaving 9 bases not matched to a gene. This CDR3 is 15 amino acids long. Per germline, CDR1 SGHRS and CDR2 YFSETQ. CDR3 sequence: CASSPQGLAGGEQFF. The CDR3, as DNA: TGCGCCAGCAGCCCTCAGGGGCTAGCGGGAGGTGAGCAGTTCTTC.

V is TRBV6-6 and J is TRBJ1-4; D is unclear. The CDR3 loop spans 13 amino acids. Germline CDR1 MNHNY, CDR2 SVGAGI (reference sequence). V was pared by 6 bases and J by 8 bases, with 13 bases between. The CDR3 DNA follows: TGTGCCAGCAGCTTCAACCTATGGGAAAAACTGTTTTTT. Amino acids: CASSFNLWEKLFF.

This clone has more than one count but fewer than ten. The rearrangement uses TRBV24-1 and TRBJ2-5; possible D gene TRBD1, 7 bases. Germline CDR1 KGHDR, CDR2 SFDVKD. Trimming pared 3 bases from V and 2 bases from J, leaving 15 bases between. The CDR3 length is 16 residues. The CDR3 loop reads CATSDMRQGGQETQYF. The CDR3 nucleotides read TGTGCCACCAGTGATATGAGACAGGGAGGTCAAGAGACCCAGTACTTC.

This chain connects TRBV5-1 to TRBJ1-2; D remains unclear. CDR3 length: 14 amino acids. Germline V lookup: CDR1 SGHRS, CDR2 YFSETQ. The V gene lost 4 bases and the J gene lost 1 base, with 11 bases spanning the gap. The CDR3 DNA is TGCGCCAGCAGCGCTAGCAGTGTTAACTATGGCTACACCTTC. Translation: CASSASSVNYGYTF.

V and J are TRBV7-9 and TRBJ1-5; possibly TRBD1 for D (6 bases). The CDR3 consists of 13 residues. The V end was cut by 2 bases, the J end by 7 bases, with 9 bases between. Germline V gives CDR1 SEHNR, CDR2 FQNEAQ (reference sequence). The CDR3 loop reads CASSLKGDQPQHF. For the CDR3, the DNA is TGTGCCAGCAGCTTAAAGGGGGACCAGCCCCAGCATTTT.

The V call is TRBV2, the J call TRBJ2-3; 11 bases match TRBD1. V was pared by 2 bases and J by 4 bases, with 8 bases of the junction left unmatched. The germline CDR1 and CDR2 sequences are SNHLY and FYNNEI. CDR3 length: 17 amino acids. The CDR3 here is CASSERVGQGGSDTQYF. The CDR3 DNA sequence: TGTGCCAGCAGTGAAAGGGTGGGACAGGGGGGGTCAGATACGCAGTATTTT.

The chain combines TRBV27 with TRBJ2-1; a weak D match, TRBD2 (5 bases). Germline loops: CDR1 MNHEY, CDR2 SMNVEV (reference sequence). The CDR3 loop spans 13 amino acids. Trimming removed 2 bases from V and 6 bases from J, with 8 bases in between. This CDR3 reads CASSLGLTNEQFF. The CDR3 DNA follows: TGTGCCAGCAGTTTAGGACTCACCAATGAGCAGTTCTTC.

The CDR3 loop is CAFFWRASTDTQYF. The CDR3, as DNA: TGTGCCTTTTTTTGGCGGGCTAGCACAGATACGCAGTATTTT. The rearrangement links TRBV30 to TRBJ2-3; possibly TRBD2 for D (5 bases). CDR1 is GTSNPN, CDR2 SVGIG, per germline (reference sequence). The CDR3 covers 14 residues. The V and J ends lost 7 bases and 0 bases respectively, with 14 bases between them.

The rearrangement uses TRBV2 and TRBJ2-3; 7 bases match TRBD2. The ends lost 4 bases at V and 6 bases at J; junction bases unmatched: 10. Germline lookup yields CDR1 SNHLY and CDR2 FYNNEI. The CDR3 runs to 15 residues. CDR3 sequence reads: CASSGEGLPVDTQYF. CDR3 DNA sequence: TGTGCCAGCAGTGGGGAGGGGTTGCCGGTGGATACGCAGTATTTT.

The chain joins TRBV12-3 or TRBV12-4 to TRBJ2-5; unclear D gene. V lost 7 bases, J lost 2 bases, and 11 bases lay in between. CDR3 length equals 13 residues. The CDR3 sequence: CASTGRLQETQYF. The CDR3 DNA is TGTGCCAGCACCGGTAGACTTCAAGAGACCCAGTACTTC.

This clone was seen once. DNA for the CDR3: TGTGCCAGCAGCCCACGGACAGGGGACCACGAGCAGTACTTC. Translating it yields CASSPRTGDHEQYF. The V call is TRBV7-8, the J call TRBJ2-7, with 9 bases that match TRBD1. With 5 bases clipped from V and 5 bases from J, the junction kept 7 bases outside the gene matches. CDR3 length equals 14 residues. Germline V lookup: CDR1 SGHVS, CDR2 FQNEAQ. The full variable domain, completed using reference TRBV7-8 and TRBJ2-7, is GAGVSQSPRYKVAKRGQDVALRCDPISGHVSLFWYQQALGQGPEFLTYFQNEAQLDKSGLPSDRFFAERPEGSVSTLKIQRTQQEDSAVYLCASSPRTGDHEQYFGPGTRLTVT.

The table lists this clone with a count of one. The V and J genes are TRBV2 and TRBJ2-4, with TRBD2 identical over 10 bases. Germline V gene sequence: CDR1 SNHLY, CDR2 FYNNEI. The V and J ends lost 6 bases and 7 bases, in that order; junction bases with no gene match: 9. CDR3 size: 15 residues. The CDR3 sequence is CASSPAGGPSNIQYF. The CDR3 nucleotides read TGTGCCAGCAGCCCAGCGGGAGGGCCCTCGAACATTCAGTACTTC.

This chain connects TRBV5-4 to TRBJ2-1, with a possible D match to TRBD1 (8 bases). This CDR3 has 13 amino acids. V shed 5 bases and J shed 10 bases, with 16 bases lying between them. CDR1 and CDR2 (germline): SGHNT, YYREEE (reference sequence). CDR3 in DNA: TGTGCCAGCAGACCCGGACAGGGAGGGGAGCAGTTCTTC. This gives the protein CASRPGQGGEQFF. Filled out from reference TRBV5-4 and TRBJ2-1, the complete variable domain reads ETGVTQSPTHLIKTRGQQVTLRCSSQSGHNTVSWYQQALGQGPQFIFQYYREEENGRGNFPPRFSGLQFPNYSSELNVNALELDDSALYLCASRPGQGGEQFFGPGTRLTVL.

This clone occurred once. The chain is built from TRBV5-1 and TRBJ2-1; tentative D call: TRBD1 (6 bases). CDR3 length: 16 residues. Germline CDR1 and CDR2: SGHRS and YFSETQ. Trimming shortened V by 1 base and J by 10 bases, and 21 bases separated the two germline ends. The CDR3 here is CASSLFSAGDSNEQFF. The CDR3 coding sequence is TGCGCCAGCAGCTTGTTTTCCGCAGGGGATTCGAACGAGCAGTTCTTC.

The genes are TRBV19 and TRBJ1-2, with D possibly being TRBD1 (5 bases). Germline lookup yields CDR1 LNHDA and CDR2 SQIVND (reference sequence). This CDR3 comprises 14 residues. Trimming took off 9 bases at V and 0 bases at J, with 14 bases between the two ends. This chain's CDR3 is CASSSGPPNYGYTF. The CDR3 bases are TGTGCCAGCAGTTCAGGGCCACCTAACTATGGCTACACCTTC.

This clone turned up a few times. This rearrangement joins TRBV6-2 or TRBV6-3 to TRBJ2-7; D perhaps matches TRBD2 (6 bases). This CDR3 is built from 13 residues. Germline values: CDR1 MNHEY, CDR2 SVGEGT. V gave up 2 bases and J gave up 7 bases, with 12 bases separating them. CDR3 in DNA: TGTGCCAGCAGTTACGCCCCTGGGGGGGAGCAGTACTTC. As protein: CASSYAPGGEQYF.

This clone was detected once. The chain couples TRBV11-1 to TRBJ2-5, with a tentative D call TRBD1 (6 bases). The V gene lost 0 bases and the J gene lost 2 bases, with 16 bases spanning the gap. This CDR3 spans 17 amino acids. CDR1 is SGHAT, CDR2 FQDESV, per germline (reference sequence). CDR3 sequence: CASSLAFMTGLQETQYF. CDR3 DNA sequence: TGTGCCAGCAGCTTAGCATTCATGACAGGCCTACAAGAGACCCAGTACTTC.

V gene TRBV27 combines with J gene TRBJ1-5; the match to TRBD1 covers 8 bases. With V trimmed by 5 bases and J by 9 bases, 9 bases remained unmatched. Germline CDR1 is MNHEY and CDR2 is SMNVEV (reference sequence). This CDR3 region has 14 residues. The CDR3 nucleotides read TGTGCCAGCAGTCCAGACAGGGGCCTTGGGCCCCAGCATTTT. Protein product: CASSPDRGLGPQHF.

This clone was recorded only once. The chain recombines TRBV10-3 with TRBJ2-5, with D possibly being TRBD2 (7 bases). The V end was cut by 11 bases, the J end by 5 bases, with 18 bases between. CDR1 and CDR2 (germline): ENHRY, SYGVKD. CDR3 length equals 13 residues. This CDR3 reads CAPPGGPWETQYF. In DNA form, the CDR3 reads TGTGCCCCACCGGGGGGCCCTTGGGAGACCCAGTACTTC.

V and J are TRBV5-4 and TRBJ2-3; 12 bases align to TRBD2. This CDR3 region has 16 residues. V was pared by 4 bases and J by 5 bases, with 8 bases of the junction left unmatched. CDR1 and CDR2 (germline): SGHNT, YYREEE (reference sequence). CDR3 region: CASSLRLAGAQDTQYF. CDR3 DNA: TGTGCCAGCAGCCTCCGACTAGCGGGGGCACAAGATACGCAGTATTTT.

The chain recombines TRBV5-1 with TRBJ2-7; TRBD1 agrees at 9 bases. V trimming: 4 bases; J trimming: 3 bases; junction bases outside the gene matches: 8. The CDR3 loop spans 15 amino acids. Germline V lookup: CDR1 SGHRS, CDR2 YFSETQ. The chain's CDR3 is CASSLEGQGRYEQYF. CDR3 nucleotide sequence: TGCGCCAGCAGCCTGGAGGGACAGGGTCGCTACGAGCAGTACTTC.

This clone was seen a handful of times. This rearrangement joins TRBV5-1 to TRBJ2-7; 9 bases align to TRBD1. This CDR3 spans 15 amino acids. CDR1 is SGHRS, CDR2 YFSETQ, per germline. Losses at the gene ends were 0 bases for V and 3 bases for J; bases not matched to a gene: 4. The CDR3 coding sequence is TGCGCCAGCAGCTTGGAGACAGGGGGGCTCTACGAGCAGTACTTC. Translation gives CASSLETGGLYEQYF.

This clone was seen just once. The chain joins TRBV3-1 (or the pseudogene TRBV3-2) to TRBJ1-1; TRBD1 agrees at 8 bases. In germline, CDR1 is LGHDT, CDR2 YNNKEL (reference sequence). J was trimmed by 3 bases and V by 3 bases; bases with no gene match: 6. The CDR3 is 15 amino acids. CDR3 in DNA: TGTGCCAGCAGCCACTCGGACAGGGTTTACACTGAAGCTTTCTTT. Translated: CASSHSDRVYTEAFF.

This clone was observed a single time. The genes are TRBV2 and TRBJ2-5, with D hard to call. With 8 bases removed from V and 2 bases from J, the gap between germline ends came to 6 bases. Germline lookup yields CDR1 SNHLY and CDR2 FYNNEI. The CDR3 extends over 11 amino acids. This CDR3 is CASLRQETQYF. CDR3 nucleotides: TGTGCCAGCTTGCGGCAAGAGACCCAGTACTTC.

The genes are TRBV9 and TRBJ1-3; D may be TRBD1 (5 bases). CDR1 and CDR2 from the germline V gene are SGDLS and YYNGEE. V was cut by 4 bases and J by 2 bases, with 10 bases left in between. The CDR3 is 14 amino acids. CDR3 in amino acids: CASSPRGAGNTIYF. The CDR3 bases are TGTGCCAGCAGCCCCCGGGGGGCTGGAAACACCATATATTTT.

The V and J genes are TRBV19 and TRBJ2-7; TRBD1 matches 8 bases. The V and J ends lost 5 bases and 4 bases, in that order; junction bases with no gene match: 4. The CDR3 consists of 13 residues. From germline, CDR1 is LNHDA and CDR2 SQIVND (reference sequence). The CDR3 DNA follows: TGTGCCAGTAGTTCGGACAGGGCTTACGAGCAGTACTTC. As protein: CASSSDRAYEQYF.

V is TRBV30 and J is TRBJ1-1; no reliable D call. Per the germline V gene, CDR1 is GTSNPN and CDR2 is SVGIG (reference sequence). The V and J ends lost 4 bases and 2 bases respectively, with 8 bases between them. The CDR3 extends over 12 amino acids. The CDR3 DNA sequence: TGTGCCTGGAACTACGGAAACACTGAAGCTTTCTTT. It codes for CAWNYGNTEAFF. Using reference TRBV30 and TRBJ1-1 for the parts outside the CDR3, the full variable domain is SQTIHQWPATLVQPVGSPLSLECTVEGTSNPNLYWYRQAAGRGLQLLFYSVGIGQISSEVPQNLSASRPQDRQFILSSKKLLLSDSGFYLCAWNYGNTEAFFGQGTRLTVV.

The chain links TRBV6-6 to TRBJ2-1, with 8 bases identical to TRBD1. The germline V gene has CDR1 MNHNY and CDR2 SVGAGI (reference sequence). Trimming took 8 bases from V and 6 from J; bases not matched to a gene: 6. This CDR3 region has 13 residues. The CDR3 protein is CASFGQGSNEQFF. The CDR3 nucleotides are TGTGCCAGCTTCGGACAGGGTAGCAATGAGCAGTTCTTC.

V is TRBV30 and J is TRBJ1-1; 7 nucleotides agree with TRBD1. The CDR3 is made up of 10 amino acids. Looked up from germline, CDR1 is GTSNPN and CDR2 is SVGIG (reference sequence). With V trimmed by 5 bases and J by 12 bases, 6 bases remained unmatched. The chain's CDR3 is CAWEDRVPFF. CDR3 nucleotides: TGTGCCTGGGAAGACAGGGTACCTTTCTTT.